This T cell receptor (beta chain) was captured in a study of blood T cell repertoires in COVID-19. For the study at large: T cells, B-cell-depleted T cells, or PBMCs supplied cDNA or gDNA.

The CDR3 extends over 17 amino acids. With V trimmed by 3 bases and J by 3 bases, 8 bases remained unmatched. Per the germline V gene, CDR1 is DFQATT and CDR2 is SNEGSKA (reference sequence). Participants reported their clinical history, and cohort assignment relied on those reports. Only in-frame clones appear in the TCRdb table, and some are missing; sequencing was by immunoSEQ multiplex PCR. The table lists some 310,000 clones, 85% to 90% of them singletons. This clonotype originated in a woman aged 25 to 45 who had recovered from COVID-19. What was sequenced was PBMCs or T cells enriched from blood (not recorded which). The rearrangement links TRBV20-1 to TRBJ2-2, with TRBD2 matching over 12 bases. The CDR3 spells CSASPPSGRAYTGELFF. The CDR3 DNA follows: TGCAGTGCTAGTCCCCCTAGCGGGAGGGCCTACACCGGGGAGCTGTTTTTT.